This T cell receptor (beta chain) was identified during a study of blood T cell repertoires in COVID-19. Germline CDR1 is SQVTM and CDR2 is ANQGSEA. CDR3 size: 13 residues. Trimming took off 7 bases at V and 4 bases at J, with 16 bases between the two ends. TCRdb's copy holds only in-frame clones and misses some; the assay was immunoSEQ multiplex PCR. The profile covers 100,000 to 120,000 clones, with 85% appearing a single time and 10% to 15% taken by the ten largest. The sample comprised peripheral blood. The genes are TRBV29-1 and TRBJ1-1, with D unclear. The source of this sequence is a human donor in a cohort sampled during active COVID-19. CDR3 DNA sequence: TGCAGCGCGGGTCGCGGCGCGGGCACTGAAGCTTTCTTT. It specifies CSAGRGAGTEAFF.